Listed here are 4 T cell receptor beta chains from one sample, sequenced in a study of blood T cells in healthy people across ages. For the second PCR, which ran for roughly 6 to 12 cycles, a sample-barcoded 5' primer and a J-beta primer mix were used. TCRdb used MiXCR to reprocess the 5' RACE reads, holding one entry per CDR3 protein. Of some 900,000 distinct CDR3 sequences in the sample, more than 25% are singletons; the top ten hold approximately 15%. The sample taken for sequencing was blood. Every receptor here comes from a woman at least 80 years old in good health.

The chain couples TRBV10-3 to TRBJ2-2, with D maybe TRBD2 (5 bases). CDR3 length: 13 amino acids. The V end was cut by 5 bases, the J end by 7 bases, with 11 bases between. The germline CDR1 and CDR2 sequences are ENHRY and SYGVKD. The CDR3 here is CAISSGIGGELFF. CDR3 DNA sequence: TGTGCCATCAGTTCCGGGATCGGCGGGGAGCTGTTTTTT.

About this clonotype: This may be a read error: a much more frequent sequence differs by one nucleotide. This CDR3 is CASSSDSCYEQYF. The CDR3 bases are TGCGCCAGCAGTTCCGACAGTTGCTACGAGCAGTACTTC. This rearrangement joins TRBV10-2 to TRBJ2-5; tentative D call: TRBD1 (5 bases). The J call is in doubt because the DNA end fits TRBJ2-7 better. The CDR3 totals 13 residues. From germline, CDR1 is WSHSY and CDR2 SAAADI.

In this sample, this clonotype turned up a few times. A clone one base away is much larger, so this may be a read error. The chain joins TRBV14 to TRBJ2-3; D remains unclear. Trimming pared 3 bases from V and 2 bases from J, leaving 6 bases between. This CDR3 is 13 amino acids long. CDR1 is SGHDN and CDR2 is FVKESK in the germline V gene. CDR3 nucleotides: TGTGCCAGCAGCCAGCTCCCCACAGATACGCAGTATTTT. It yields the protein CASSQLPTDTQYF.

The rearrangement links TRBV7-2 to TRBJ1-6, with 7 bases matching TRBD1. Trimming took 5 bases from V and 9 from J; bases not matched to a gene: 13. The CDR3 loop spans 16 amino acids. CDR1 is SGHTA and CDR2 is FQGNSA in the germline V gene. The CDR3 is CASSLVEGGAASPLHF. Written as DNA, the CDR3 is TGTGCCAGCAGCCTCGTCGAAGGGGGCGCGGCTTCACCCCTCCACTTT.